Listed here are 26 T cell receptor beta chains from one sample, sequenced in a study of blood T cell repertoires in COVID-19. TCRdb's copy holds only in-frame clones and misses some; the assay was immunoSEQ multiplex PCR. Among about 83,000 clones listed, approximately 86% were seen once. The sample consisted of peripheral blood. The receptors derive from a man older than 75 with active or convalescent COVID-19.

This clone was seen a single time. J is TRBJ2-3 and V is TRBV24-1; maybe TRBD2 (6 bases). Trimming pared 4 bases from V and 1 base from J, leaving 11 bases between. The V gene's germline CDR1 is KGHDR and CDR2 SFDVKD. CDR3 size: 15 residues. As DNA, the CDR3 is TGTGCCACCAGTGAGCCGGGCGGGGGCACAGATACGCAGTATTTT. Translation: CATSEPGGGTDTQYF.

This clone was detected once. The J gene is TRBJ1-6, the V gene TRBV6-1; 7 bases align to TRBD1. The V segment lost 3 bases and the J segment 7 bases; nucleotides outside the gene matches: 9. This CDR3 region has 16 residues. CDR1 is MNHNS, CDR2 SASEGT, per germline. In DNA form, the CDR3 reads TGTGCCAGCAGTGAGCTGACAGGGCCTCCCAATTCACCCCTCCACTTT. It translates to CASSELTGPPNSPLHF.

This rearrangement joins TRBV21-1 to TRBJ2-2; no check of the table's D call, TRBD1, against the DNA was made. TRBV21-1 is deemed a pseudogene. CDR3 length: 19 amino acids. CDR3 sequence (DNA): TGTGCCAGCAGCCAGGGGCTCGGGGTGCATAGGTCGGGCACCGGGGAGCTGTTTTTT. As protein: CASSQGLGVHRSGTGELFF.

The V gene is TRBV5-1, the J gene TRBJ2-3, with D possibly being TRBD2 (5 bases). Trimming took 9 bases from V and 3 from J, leaving 14 bases between them. Per the germline V gene, CDR1 is SGHRS and CDR2 is YFSETQ. The length of the CDR3 is 13 residues. This chain's CDR3 is CATQEGTTDTQYF. Written as DNA, the CDR3 is TGCGCCACCCAAGAGGGAACTACAGATACGCAGTATTTT.

This chain connects TRBV29-1 to TRBJ2-3; 9 bases agree with TRBD2. The V and J ends lost 6 bases and 0 bases, in that order; junction bases with no gene match: 1. The CDR3 loop spans 13 amino acids. Germline lookup yields CDR1 SQVTM and CDR2 ANQGSEA. Here the CDR3 DNA reads TGCAGCGTGAGCGGGGGGAGCACAGATACGCAGTATTTT. It specifies CSVSGGSTDTQYF.

The chain joins TRBV30 to TRBJ2-5, with D possibly being TRBD1 (7 bases). Germline V CDR1 and CDR2: GTSNPN, SVGIG (reference sequence). The CDR3 is 13 residues long. V was cut by 3 bases and J by 5 bases, with 13 bases left in between. CDR3 DNA sequence: TGTGCCTGGAGATGGAGGGGGCGGGAGACCCAGTACTTC. Translated, it gives CAWRWRGRETQYF. Based on the CDR3 plus reference TRBV30 and TRBJ2-5, the full variable domain is SQTIHQWPATLVQPVGSPLSLECTVEGTSNPNLYWYRQAAGRGLQLLFYSVGIGQISSEVPQNLSASRPQDRQFILSSKKLLLSDSGFYLCAWRWRGRETQYFGPGTRLLVL.

The V gene is TRBV5-1, the J gene TRBJ2-3; 14 bases align to TRBD2. In germline, CDR1 is SGHRS, CDR2 YFSETQ. CDR3 length: 19 amino acids. V lost 0 bases, J lost 5 bases, and 11 bases stayed unmatched. In nucleotides, the CDR3 is TGCGCCAGCAGCTTGGGGCACCGACTAGCGGGAGGGCCAGGAGATACGCAGTATTTT. It specifies CASSLGHRLAGGPGDTQYF.

The rearrangement links TRBV5-1 to TRBJ1-1; D is possibly TRBD1 (6 bases). The germline gives CDR1 SGHRS, CDR2 YFSETQ. Deletions cut 0 bases from V and 7 bases from J, with 19 bases between. The length of the CDR3 is 16 residues. The CDR3 bases are TGCGCCAGCAGCTTGGGGGGGCTCCAAGTAACTATTGAAGCTTTCTTT. This sequence encodes CASSLGGLQVTIEAFF.

The chain carries TRBV7-9 and TRBJ1-5, with D uncertain. The CDR3 covers 15 residues. Germline-derived CDR1 and CDR2 are SEHNR and FQNEAQ (reference sequence). V was trimmed by 1 base and J by 0 bases, leaving 7 bases between them. DNA for the CDR3: TGTGCCAGCAGCTTAGATACAGATAGCAATCAGCCCCAGCATTTT. Translating it yields CASSLDTDSNQPQHF.

The rearrangement uses TRBV3-1 (or the pseudogene TRBV3-2) and TRBJ1-5, with a weak D call TRBD1 (5 bases). The CDR3 is 15 amino acids. Trimming took 3 bases from V and 0 from J, leaving 9 bases between them. Per the germline V gene, CDR1 is LGHDT and CDR2 is YNNKEL (reference sequence). The CDR3: CASSQGLYSNQPQHF. The CDR3 DNA is TGTGCCAGCAGCCAGGGGCTCTATAGCAATCAGCCCCAGCATTTT.

This clone was counted a single time. V gene TRBV5-1 combines with J gene TRBJ1-2; TRBD1 is a possible D gene (6 bases). Trimming took 2 bases from V and 1 from J, leaving 12 bases between them. The V gene's germline CDR1 is SGHRS and CDR2 YFSETQ. The CDR3 has 15 residues. The CDR3 reads CASSFDGQRNYGYTF. For the CDR3, the DNA is TGCGCCAGCAGCTTCGACGGACAGCGTAACTATGGCTACACCTTC. Complete variable domain (other parts from reference TRBV5-1 and TRBJ1-2): KAGVTQTPRYLIKTRGQQVTLSCSPISGHRSVSWYQQTPGQGLQFLFEYFSETQRNKGNFPGRFSGRQFSNSRSEMNVSTLELGDSALYLCASSFDGQRNYGYTFGSGTRLTVV.

The genes are TRBV27 and TRBJ2-3; 7 nucleotides agree with TRBD1. The CDR3 has 14 residues. J was trimmed by 2 bases and V by 7 bases; bases with no gene match: 6. Germline loops: CDR1 MNHEY, CDR2 SMNVEV (reference sequence). The CDR3 protein is CASTTGTYTDTQYF. The CDR3 nucleotides are TGTGCCAGCACGACAGGGACATACACAGATACGCAGTATTTT.

The chain recombines TRBV2 with TRBJ1-5; TRBD1 agrees at 9 bases. J lost 5 bases, V lost 2 bases, and 13 bases had no gene match. The CDR3 totals 18 residues. Germline V gene sequence: CDR1 SNHLY, CDR2 FYNNEI. CDR3 in DNA: TGTGCCAGCAGTGAAAACCGCTGGGGACAGGGTTCCGATCAGCCCCAGCATTTT. Translation gives CASSENRWGQGSDQPQHF.

This chain links TRBV10-1 with TRBJ1-5; TRBD1 matches at 11 bases. Trimming took 9 bases from V and 0 from J; bases not matched to a gene: 19. The CDR3 has 20 amino acids. Germline V lookup: CDR1 WNHNN, CDR2 SYGVQD (reference sequence). The CDR3 protein is CARKPTQGTGGFYSNQPQHF. The CDR3 DNA is TGCGCCAGGAAGCCGACACAGGGGACAGGGGGATTTTATAGCAATCAGCCCCAGCATTTT.

In this sample, this clone turned up once. V gene TRBV5-1 combines with J gene TRBJ2-5; TRBD2 matches 9 bases. The V gene's germline CDR1 is SGHRS and CDR2 YFSETQ. This CDR3 has 13 amino acids. V dropped 4 bases and J dropped 5; count of bases not matched to a gene: 3. This CDR3 reads CASSPGLAETQYF. Written as DNA, the CDR3 is TGCGCCAGCAGCCCGGGACTAGCTGAGACCCAGTACTTC.

CDR3 in DNA: TGCGCCAGCAGCCAAGGACTAGCGGGACGAGGTGGCCCCTACAATGAGCAGTTCTTC. Translation: CASSQGLAGRGGPYNEQFF. The rearrangement uses TRBV4-1 and TRBJ2-1; 11 positions match TRBD2. This CDR3 comprises 19 residues. The germline V gene has CDR1 MGHRA and CDR2 YSYEKL. V lost 1 base to trimming and J lost 2 bases; unmatched junction nucleotides: 10.

The V call is TRBV18, the J call TRBJ2-7; D is possibly TRBD2 (6 bases). In germline, CDR1 is KGHSH, CDR2 LQKENI. The CDR3 spans 15 residues. The V and J ends lost 0 bases and 4 bases respectively, with 13 bases between them. The CDR3: CASSPPQGRRYEQYV. In DNA, the CDR3 is TGTGCCAGCTCACCACCACAAGGGAGGAGGTACGAGCAGTACGTC.

This clone has only one observation. This sequence joins TRBV27 and TRBJ2-4, with TRBD2 matching 14 bases. V shed 6 bases and J 3 bases; nucleotides not matched to a gene: 10. This CDR3 has 18 amino acids. Germline V lookup: CDR1 MNHEY, CDR2 SMNVEV (reference sequence). The CDR3, as DNA: TGTGCCAGCAGGCCCTCGGGACTAGCGGGAGCATACAAAAACATTCAGTACTTC. Protein product: CASRPSGLAGAYKNIQYF.

CDR3 sequence reads: CASSTTDLGEQFF. For the CDR3, the DNA is TGTGCCAGCAGTACGACAGATCTGGGTGAGCAGTTCTTC. The chain combines TRBV12-3 or TRBV12-4 with TRBJ2-1; perhaps TRBD1 as D (5 bases). The V gene lost 5 bases and the J gene lost 9 bases, with 14 bases spanning the gap. The CDR3 consists of 13 residues.

This chain uses TRBV5-6 with TRBJ2-2, with D maybe TRBD1 (6 bases). Germline lookup yields CDR1 SGHDT and CDR2 YYEEEE. V lost 1 base to trimming and J lost 5 bases, with 12 bases between them. This CDR3 has 15 amino acids. CDR3 nucleotides: TGTGCCAGCAGCTTGACAGGGAGTAGGACCGGGGAGCTGTTTTTT. Protein: CASSLTGSRTGELFF.

This clone has only one observation. V and J are TRBV6-2 or TRBV6-3 and TRBJ2-7; 7 nucleotides match TRBD1. The CDR3 has 14 residues. V shed 2 bases and J 3 bases; nucleotides not matched to a gene: 4. The germline V gene has CDR1 MNHEY and CDR2 SVGEGT. DNA for the CDR3: TGTGCCAGCAGTTACGGGGACAGATTCTACGAGCAGTACGTC. The encoded protein is CASSYGDRFYEQYV.

J is TRBJ2-3 and V is TRBV14; D gene uncertain. The CDR3 is made up of 15 amino acids. Germline-derived CDR1 and CDR2 are SGHDN and FVKESK. V gave up 4 bases and J gave up 2 bases, with 13 bases separating them. The CDR3 here is CASSRQDLITDTQYF. CDR3 DNA sequence: TGTGCCAGCAGCCGACAAGATTTAATCACAGATACGCAGTATTTT.

The V and J genes are TRBV10-3 and TRBJ2-3; no definite D call. Trimming cost V 4 bases and J 2 bases, with 7 bases left between them. The CDR3 is 13 amino acids. The germline V gene encodes CDR1 ENHRY and CDR2 SYGVKD. The CDR3 DNA is TGTGCCATCAGTGGTCTAGACACAGATACGCAGTATTTT. Translation: CAISGLDTDTQYF.

V gene TRBV2 combines with J gene TRBJ1-1, with no clear D. Germline CDR1 SNHLY, CDR2 FYNNEI. The CDR3 is 15 residues long. Deletions cut 7 bases from V and 1 base from J, with 16 bases between. The CDR3 coding sequence is TGTGCCAGCAATAGGAATCGGGAGAGGAACACTGAAGCTTTCTTT. It codes for CASNRNRERNTEAFF. Full variable domain (missing parts from reference TRBV2 and TRBJ1-1): EPEVTQTPSHQVTQMGQEVILRCVPISNHLYFYWYRQILGQKVEFLVSFYNNEISEKSEIFDDQFSVERPDGSNFTLKIRSTKLEDSAMYFCASNRNRERNTEAFFGQGTRLTVV.

This chain links TRBV18 with TRBJ2-1; 8 bases fit TRBD2. V gave up 2 bases and J gave up 9 bases; unmatched junction bases: 12. CDR1 and CDR2 from the germline V gene are KGHSH and LQKENI. This CDR3 contains 16 residues. CDR3 nucleotides: TGTGCCAGCTCACCATATTTTGGCGGGGGGTCGGGTGAGCAGTTCTTC. Protein: CASSPYFGGGSGEQFF. The whole variable domain, remainder taken from reference TRBV18 and TRBJ2-1, is NAGVMQNPRHLVRRRGQEARLRCSPMKGHSHVYWYRQLPEEGLKFMVYLQKENIIDESGMPKERFSAEFPKEGPSILRIQQVVRGDSAAYFCASSPYFGGGSGEQFFGPGTRLTVL.

V is TRBV6-5 and J is TRBJ1-1, with TRBD1 identical over 9 bases. This CDR3 has 15 residues. The junction had 10 bases not matched to a gene; V was cut back by 5 bases and J by 6 bases. In germline, CDR1 is MNHEY, CDR2 SVGAGI. In DNA, the CDR3 is TGTGCCAGCAGTCGTGGGGGACAGGGAGAACCTGAAGCTTTCTTT. This codes for CASSRGGQGEPEAFF.